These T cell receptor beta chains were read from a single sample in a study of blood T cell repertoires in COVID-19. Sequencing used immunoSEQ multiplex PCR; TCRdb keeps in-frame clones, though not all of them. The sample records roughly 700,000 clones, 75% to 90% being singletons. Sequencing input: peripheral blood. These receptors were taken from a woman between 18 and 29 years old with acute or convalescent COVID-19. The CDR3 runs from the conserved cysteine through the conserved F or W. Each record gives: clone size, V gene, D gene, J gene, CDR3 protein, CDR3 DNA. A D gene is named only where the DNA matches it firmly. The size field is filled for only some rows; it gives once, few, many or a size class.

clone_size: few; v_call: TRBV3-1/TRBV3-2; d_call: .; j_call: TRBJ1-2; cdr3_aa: CASSQGDIPKGYTF; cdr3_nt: TGTGCCAGCAGCCAAGGGGACATACCGAAAGGCTACACCTTC
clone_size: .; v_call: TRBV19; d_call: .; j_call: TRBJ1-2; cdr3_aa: CASSGAGSGQGYTF; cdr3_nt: TGTGCCAGTAGTGGGGCAGGTTCAGGGCAGGGCTACACCTTC
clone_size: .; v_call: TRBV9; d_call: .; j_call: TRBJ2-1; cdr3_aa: CASSDGDEQFF; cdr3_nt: TGTGCCAGCAGCGACGGGGATGAGCAGTTCTTC
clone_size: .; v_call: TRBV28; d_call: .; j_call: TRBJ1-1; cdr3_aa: CASSLRGIGTEAFF; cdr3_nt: TGTGCCAGCTCCTTACGGGGGATAGGTACTGAAGCTTTCTTT
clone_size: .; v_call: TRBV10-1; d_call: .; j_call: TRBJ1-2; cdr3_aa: CASCWGGKGGYTF; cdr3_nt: TGCGCCAGCTGTTGGGGGGGGAAGGGTGGCTACACCTTC
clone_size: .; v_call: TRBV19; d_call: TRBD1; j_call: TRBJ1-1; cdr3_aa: CASSPRTGLGTEAFF; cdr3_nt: TGTGCCAGTAGTCCGAGGACAGGGCTGGGTACTGAAGCTTTCTTT
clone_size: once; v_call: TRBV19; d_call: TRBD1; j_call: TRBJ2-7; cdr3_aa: CASSTGQGWEQYF; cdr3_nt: TGTGCCAGTAGTACCGGACAGGGGTGGGAGCAGTACTTC
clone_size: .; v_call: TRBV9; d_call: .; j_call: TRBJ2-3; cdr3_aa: CASSSPAATDTQYF; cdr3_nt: TGTGCCAGCAGCTCCCCTGCGGCTACAGATACGCAGTATTTT
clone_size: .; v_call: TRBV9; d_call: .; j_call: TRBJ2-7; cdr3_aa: CASSGTDGYEQYF; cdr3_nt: TGTGCCAGCAGCGGGACAGATGGTTACGAGCAGTACTTC
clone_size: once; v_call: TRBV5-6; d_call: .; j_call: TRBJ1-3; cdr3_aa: CASSWGRGSGNTIYF; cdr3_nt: TGTGCCAGCAGCTGGGGGAGGGGCTCTGGAAACACCATATATTTT
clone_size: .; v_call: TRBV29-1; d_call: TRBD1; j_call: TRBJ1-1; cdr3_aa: CSVTYRGTEAFF; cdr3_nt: TGCAGCGTGACTTACAGGGGTACTGAAGCTTTCTTT
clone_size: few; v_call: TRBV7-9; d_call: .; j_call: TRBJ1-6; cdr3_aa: CASSLPGASGNSPLHF; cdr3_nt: TGTGCCAGCAGCTTACCAGGGGCTTCTGGAAATTCACCCCTCCACTTT
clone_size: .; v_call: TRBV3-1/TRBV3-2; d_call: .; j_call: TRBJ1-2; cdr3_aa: CASSQGSGGSYGYTF; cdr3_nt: TGTGCCAGCAGCCAAGGATCGGGGGGCTCCTATGGCTACACCTTC
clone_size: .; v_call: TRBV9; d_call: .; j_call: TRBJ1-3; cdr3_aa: CASSAGSSGNTIYF; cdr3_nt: TGTGCCAGCAGCGCAGGGTCCTCTGGAAACACCATATATTTT
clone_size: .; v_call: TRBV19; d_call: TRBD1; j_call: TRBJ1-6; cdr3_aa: CATSGRTGGYSPLHF; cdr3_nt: TGTGCCACCTCAGGACGGACAGGGGGCTATTCACCCCTCCACTTT
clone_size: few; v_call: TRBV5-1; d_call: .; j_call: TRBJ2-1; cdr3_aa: CASSLDMIDEQFF; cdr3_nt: TGCGCCAGCAGCTTAGACATGATCGATGAGCAGTTCTTC
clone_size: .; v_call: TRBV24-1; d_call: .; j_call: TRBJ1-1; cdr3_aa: CATSATGYGQAFF; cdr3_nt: TGTGCCACCAGTGCAACAGGGTATGGGCAAGCTTTCTTT
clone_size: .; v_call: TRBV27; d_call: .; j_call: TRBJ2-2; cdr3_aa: CASSHKGVTGELFF; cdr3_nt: TGTGCCAGCAGTCACAAGGGGGTCACCGGGGAGCTGTTTTTT
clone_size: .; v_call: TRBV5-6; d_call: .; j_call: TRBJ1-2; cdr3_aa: CASSPGELYGYTF; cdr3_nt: TGTGCCAGCAGCCCCGGGGAACTCTATGGCTACACCTTC
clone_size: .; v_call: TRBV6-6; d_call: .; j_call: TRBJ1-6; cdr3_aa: CASSYGVPLHF; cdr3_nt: TGTGCCAGCAGTTACGGAGTACCCCTCCACTTT
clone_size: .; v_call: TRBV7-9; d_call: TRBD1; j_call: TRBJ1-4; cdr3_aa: CASSLGGQAEKLFF; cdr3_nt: TGTGCCAGCAGCTTAGGGGGACAGGCTGAAAAACTGTTTTTT
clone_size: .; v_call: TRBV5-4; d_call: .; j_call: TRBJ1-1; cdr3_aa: CASSLFFPQGSGDTEAFF; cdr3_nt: TGTGCCAGCAGCTTGTTCTTCCCCCAGGGAAGCGGGGACACTGAAGCTTTCTTT
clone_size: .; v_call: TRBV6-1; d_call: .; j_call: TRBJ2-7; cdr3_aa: CASSEEDTGSYEQYF; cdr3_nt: TGTGCCAGCAGTGAAGAGGATACAGGCTCCTACGAGCAGTACTTC
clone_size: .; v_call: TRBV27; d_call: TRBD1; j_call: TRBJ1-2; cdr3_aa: CASSPSAGGSGYTF; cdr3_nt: TGTGCCAGCAGCCCTTCGGCAGGGGGAAGTGGCTACACCTTC
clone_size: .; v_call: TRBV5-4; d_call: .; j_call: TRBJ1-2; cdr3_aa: CASSQQGNGYTF; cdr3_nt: TGTGCCAGCAGTCAGCAGGGAAATGGCTACACCTTC
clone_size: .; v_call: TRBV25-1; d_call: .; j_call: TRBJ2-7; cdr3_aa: CASSKRGGYEQYF; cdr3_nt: TGTGCCAGCAGTAAAAGGGGGGGCTACGAGCAGTACTTC
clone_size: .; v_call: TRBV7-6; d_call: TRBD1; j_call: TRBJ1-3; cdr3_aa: CASSRGQGISGNTIYF; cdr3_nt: TGTGCCAGCAGCCGCGGACAGGGAATCTCTGGAAACACCATATATTTT
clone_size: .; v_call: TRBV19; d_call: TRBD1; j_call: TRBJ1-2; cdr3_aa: CASTADRALIYGYTF; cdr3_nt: TGTGCCAGTACCGCGGACAGGGCCTTGATCTATGGCTACACCTTC
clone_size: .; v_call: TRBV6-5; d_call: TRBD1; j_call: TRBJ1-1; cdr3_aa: CASSYSYTGGTEAFF; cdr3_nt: TGTGCCAGCAGTTACTCGTACACAGGGGGCACTGAAGCTTTCTTT
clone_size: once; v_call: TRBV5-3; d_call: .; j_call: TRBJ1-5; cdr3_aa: CARILGADQPQHF; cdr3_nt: TGTGCCAGAATCCTAGGGGCCGATCAGCCCCAGCATTTT
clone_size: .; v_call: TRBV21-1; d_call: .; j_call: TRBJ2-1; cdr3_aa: CASSKDPEGALVNEQFF; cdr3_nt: TGTGCCAGCAGCAAAGATCCCGAGGGTGCTCTAGTAAATGAGCAGTTCTTC
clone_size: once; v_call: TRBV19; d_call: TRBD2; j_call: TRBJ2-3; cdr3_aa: CASSILGRGERFTDTQYF; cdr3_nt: TGTGCCAGTAGTATATTGGGACGGGGGGAACGCTTCACAGATACGCAGTATTTT
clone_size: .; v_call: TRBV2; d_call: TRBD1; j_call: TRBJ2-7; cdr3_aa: CASSEGRTGAYEQYF; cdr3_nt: TGTGCCAGCAGTGAAGGGCGGACAGGGGCCTACGAGCAGTACTTC
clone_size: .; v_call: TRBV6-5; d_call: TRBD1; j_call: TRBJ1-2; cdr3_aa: CASSLLTGGVGYTF; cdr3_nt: TGTGCCAGCAGCCTCCTAACAGGGGGCGTTGGCTACACCTTC
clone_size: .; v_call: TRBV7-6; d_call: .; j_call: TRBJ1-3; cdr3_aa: CASSANRNTIYF; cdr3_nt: TGTGCCAGCAGCGCTAATAGAAACACCATATATTTT
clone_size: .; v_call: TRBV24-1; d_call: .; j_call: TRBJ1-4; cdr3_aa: CATSEGREIWKLFF; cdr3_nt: TGTGCCACCAGTGAGGGTAGGGAGATTTGGAAACTGTTTTTT
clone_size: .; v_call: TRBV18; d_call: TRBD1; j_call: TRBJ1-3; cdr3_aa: CASSPFFRDRAGNTIYF; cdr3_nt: TGTGCCAGCTCACCATTCTTCCGGGACAGGGCTGGAAACACCATATATTTT
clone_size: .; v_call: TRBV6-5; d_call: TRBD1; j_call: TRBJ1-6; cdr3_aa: CASTQGDPNNSPLHF; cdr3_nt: TGTGCCAGCACCCAGGGGGATCCAAATAATTCACCCCTCCACTTT
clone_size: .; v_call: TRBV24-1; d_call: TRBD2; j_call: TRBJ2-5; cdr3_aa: CATSEGGSETQYF; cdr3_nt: TGTGCCACCAGTGAGGGGGGGTCGGAGACCCAGTACTTC
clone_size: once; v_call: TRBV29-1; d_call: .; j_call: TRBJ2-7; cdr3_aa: CSVGGRPSYEQYF; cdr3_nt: TGCAGCGTTGGGGGGCGCCCTTCCTACGAGCAGTACTTC
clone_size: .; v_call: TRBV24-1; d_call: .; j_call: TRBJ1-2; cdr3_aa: CATSVYYGYTF; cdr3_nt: TGTGCCACCAGTGTCTACTATGGCTACACCTTC
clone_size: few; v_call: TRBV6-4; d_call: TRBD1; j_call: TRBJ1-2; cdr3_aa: CASRPGQGSYGYTF; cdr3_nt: TGTGCCAGTAGGCCGGGACAGGGATCGTATGGCTACACCTTC
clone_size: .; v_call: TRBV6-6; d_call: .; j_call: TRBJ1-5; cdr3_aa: CASTVPGLQPQHF; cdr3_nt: TGTGCCAGCACCGTTCCGGGATTACAGCCCCAGCATTTT
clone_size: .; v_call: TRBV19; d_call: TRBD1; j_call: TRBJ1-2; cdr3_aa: CASTPQGARYGYTF; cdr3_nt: TGTGCCAGTACTCCACAGGGGGCTCGCTATGGCTACACCTTC
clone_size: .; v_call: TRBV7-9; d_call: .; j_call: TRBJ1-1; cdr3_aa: CASSPAGTEAFF; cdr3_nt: TGTGCCAGCAGCCCTGCAGGTACTGAAGCTTTCTTT
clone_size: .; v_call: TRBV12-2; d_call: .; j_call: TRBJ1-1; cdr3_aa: CASRFHRGMNTEAFF; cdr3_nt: TGTGCAAGTCGCTTCCACAGGGGGATGAACACTGAAGCTTTCTTT
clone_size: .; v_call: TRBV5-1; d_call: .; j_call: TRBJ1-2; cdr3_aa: CASLGGGLRVYGYTF; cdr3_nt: TGCGCCAGCCTGGGAGGGGGGTTGCGGGTGTATGGCTACACCTTC
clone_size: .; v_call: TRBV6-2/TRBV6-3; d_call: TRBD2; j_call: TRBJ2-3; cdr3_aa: CASSFYLADITDTQYF; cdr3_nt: TGTGCCAGCAGTTTCTATCTAGCGGATATTACAGATACGCAGTATTTT
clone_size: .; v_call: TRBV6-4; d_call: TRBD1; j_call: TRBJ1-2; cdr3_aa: CASSDGAGGNGYTF; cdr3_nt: TGTGCCAGCAGTGACGGAGCAGGGGGTAATGGCTACACCTTC
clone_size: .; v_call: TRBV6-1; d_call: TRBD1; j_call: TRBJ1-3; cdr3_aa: CASSQEQGLGGNTIYF; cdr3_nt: TGTGCCAGCAGTCAAGAACAGGGGCTCGGGGGAAACACCATATATTTT
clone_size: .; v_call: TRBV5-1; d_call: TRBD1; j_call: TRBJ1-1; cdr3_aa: CASSSGQGFGTEAFF; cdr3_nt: TGCGCCAGCAGCTCGGGACAGGGTTTCGGCACTGAAGCTTTCTTT
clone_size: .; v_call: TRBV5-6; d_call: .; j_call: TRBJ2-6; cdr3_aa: CASSPRVAGANVLTF; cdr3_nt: TGTGCCAGCAGCCCCAGGGTAGCTGGGGCCAACGTCCTGACTTTC
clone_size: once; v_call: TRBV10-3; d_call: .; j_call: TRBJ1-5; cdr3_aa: CATHPTISSNQPQHF; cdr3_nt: TGTGCCACCCACCCGACAATCTCTAGCAATCAGCCCCAGCATTTT